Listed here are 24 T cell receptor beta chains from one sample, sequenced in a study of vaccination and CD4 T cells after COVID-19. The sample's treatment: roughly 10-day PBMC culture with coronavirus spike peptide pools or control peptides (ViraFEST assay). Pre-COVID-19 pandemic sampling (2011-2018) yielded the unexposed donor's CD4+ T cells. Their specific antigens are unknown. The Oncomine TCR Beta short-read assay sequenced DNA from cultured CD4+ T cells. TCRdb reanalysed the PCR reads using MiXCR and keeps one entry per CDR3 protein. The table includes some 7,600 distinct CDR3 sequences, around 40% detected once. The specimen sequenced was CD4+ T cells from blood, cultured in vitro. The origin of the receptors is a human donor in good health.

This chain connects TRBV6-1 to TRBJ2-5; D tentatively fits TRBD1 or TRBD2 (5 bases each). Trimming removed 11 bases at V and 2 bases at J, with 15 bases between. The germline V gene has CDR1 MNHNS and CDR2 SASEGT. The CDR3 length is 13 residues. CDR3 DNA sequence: TGTGCCGGGGGTTGGGGCCAGCAAGAGACCCAGTACTTC. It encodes CAGGWGQQETQYF.

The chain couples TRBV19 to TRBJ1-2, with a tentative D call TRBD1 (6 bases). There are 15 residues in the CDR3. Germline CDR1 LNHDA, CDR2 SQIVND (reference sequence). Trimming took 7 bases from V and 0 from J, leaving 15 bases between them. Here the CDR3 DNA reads TGTGCCAGTACCACACAAGGGGGGACTAACTATGGCTACACCTTC. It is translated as CASTTQGGTNYGYTF.

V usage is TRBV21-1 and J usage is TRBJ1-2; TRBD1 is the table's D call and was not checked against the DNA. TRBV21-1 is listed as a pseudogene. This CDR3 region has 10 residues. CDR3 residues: CASSKAPPTF. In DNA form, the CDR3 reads TGTGCCAGCAGCAAAGCCCCCCCGACCTTC.

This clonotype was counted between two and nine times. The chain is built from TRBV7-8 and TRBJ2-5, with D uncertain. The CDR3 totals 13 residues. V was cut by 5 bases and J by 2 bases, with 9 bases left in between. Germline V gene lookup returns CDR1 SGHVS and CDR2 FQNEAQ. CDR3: CASSIIFQETQYF. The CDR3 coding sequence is TGTGCCAGCAGCATAATCTTTCAAGAGACCCAGTACTTC.

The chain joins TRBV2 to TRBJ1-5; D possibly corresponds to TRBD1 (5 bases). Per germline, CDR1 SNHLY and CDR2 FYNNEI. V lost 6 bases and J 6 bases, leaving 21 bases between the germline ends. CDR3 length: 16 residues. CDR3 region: CASSQYLGTVGQPQHF. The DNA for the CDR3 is TGTGCCAGCAGCCAATACCTCGGGACTGTAGGTCAGCCCCAGCATTTT.

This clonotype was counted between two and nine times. The chain's CDR3 is CASTSGQGYGGYTF. CDR3 bases: TGTGCCAGCACCTCGGGACAGGGTTATGGTGGCTACACCTTC. V and J are TRBV6-1 and TRBJ1-2; 9 bases align to TRBD1. Trimming at V came to 7 bases and at J to 7 bases, leaving 10 bases not matched to a gene. This CDR3 is 14 amino acids long. From germline, CDR1 is MNHNS and CDR2 SASEGT.

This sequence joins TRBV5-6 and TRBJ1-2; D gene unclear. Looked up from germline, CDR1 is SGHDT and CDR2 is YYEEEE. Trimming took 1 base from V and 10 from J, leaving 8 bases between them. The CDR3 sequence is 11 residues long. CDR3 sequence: CASSLRSFYTF. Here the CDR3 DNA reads TGTGCCAGCAGCTTGCGGAGTTTCTACACCTTC. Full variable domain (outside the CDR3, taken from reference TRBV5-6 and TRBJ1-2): DAGVTQSPTHLIKTRGQQVTLRCSPKSGHDTVSWYQQALGQGPQFIFQYYEEEERQRGNFPDRFSGHQFPNYSSELNVNALLLGDSALYLCASSLRSFYTFGSGTRLTVV.

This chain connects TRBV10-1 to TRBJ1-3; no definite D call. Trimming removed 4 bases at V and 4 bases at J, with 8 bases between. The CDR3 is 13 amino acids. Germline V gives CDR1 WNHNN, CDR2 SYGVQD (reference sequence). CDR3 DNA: TGCGCCAGCAGTGGAGCGATGGGAAACACCATATATTTT. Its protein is CASSGAMGNTIYF.

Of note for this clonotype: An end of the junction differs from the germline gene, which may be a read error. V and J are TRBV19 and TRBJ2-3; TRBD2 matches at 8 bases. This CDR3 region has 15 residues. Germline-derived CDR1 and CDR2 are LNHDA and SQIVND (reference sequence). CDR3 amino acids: CASSIAAGDSDTQYF. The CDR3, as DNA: TGCGCCAGTAGTATAGCAGCGGGGGATTCAGATACGCAGTATTTT. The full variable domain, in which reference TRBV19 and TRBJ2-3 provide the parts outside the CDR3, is DGGITQSPKYLFRKEGQNVTLSCEQNLNHDAMYWYRQDPGQGLRLIYYSQIVNDFQKGDIAEGYSVSREKKESFPLTVTSAQKNPTAFYLCASSIAAGDSDTQYFGPGTRLTVL.

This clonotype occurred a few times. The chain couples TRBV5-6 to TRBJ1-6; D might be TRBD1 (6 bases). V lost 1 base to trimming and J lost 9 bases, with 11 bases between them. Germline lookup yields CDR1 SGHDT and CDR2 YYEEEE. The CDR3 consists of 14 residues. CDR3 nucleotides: TGTGCCAGCAGCTTGCCTACAGGGACTTCACCCCTCCACTTT. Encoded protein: CASSLPTGTSPLHF.

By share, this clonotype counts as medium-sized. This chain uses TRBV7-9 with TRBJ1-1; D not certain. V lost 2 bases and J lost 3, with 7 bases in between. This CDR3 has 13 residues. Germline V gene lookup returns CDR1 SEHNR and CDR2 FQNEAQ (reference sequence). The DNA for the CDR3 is TGTGCCAGCAGCTTACTCGGGGACACTGAAGCTTTCTTT. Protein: CASSLLGDTEAFF. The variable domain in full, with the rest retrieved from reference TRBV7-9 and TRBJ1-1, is DTGVSQNPRHKITKRGQNVTFRCDPISEHNRLYWYRQTLGQGPEFLTYFQNEAQLEKSRLLSDRFSAERPKGSFSTLEIQRTEQGDSAMYLCASSLLGDTEAFFGQGTRLTVV.

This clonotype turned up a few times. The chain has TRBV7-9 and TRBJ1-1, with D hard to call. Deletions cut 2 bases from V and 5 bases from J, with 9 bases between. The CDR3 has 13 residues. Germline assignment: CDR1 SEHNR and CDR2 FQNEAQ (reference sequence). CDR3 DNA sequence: TGTGCCAGCAGCTTAAAGGTTAGGACTGAAGCTTTCTTT. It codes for CASSLKVRTEAFF.

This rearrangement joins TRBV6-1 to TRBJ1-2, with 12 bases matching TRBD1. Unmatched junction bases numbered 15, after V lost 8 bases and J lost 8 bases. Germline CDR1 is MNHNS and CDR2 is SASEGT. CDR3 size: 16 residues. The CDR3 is CASLDRDRGRLGGYTF. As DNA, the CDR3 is TGTGCCAGCCTGGACAGGGACAGGGGGCGCTTGGGCGGCTACACCTTC.

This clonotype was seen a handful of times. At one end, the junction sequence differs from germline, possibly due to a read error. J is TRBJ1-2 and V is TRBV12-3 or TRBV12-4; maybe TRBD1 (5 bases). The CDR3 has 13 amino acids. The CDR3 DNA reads TGTGCCAGCAGATTAGGGGTGGAAGGGGGCTACACCTTC. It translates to CASRLGVEGGYTF.

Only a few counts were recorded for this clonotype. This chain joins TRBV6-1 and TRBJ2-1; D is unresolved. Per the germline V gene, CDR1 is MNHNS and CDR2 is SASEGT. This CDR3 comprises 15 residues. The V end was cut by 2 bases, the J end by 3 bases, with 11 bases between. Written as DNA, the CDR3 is TGTGCCAGCAGTGAACTAGTGGGTGGCTACAATGAGCAGTTCTTC. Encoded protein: CASSELVGGYNEQFF.

The CDR3 protein is CASSPRANTEAFF. The CDR3 DNA is TGTGCCAGCAGCCCCCGGGCGAACACTGAAGCTTTCTTT. The J gene is TRBJ1-1, the V gene TRBV7-6; unclear D gene. The CDR3 is made up of 13 amino acids. Germline V gene data show CDR1 as SGHVS and CDR2 as FNYEAQ. V lost 5 bases to trimming and J lost 1 base, with 8 bases between them. The entire variable domain, with the rest obtained from reference TRBV7-6 and TRBJ1-1, is as follows: GAGVSQSPRYKVTKRGQDVALRCDPISGHVSLYWYRQALGQGPEFLTYFNYEAQQDKSGLPNDRFSAERPEGSISTLTIQRTEQRDSAMYRCASSPRANTEAFFGQGTRLTVV.

The CDR3 DNA is TGTGCCAGCAGTTTTGGGCCCAGGGGATACGGTGATCAGCCCCAGCATTTT. Translated: CASSFGPRGYGDQPQHF. The chain combines TRBV12-3 or TRBV12-4 with TRBJ1-5, with D possibly TRBD1 on 6 matching bases. The CDR3 length is 17 residues. V was trimmed by 3 bases and J by 5 bases, leaving 20 bases between them.

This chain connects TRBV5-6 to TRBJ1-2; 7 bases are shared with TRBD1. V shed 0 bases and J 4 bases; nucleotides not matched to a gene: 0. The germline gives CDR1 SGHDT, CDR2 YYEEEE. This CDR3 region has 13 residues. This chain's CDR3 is CASSLEGAYGYTF. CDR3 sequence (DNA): TGTGCCAGCAGCTTGGAGGGGGCCTATGGCTACACCTTC.

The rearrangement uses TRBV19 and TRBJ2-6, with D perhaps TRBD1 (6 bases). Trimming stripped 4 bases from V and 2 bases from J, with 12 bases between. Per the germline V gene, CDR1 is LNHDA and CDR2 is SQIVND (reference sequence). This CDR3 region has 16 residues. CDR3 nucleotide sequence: TGTGCCAGTAGTAAGGGGGTAGAAACTGGGGCCAACGTCCTGACTTTC. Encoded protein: CASSKGVETGANVLTF.

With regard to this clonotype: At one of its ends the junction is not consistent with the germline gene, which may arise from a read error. The CDR3 sequence is CASRNSEMNTEAFF. The DNA of the CDR3 is TGTGCCAGCAGGAACAGTGAGATGAACACTGAGGCTTTCTTT. The rearrangement joins TRBV6-1 to TRBJ1-1; D gene uncertain. The V gene's germline CDR1 is MNHNS and CDR2 SASEGT. This CDR3 has 14 residues.

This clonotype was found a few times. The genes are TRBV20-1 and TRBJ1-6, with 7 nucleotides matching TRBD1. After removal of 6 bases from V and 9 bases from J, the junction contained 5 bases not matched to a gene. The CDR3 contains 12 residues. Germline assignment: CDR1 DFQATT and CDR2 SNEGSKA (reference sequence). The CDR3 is CSAGDSSSPLHF. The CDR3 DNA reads TGCAGTGCAGGGGACAGCTCTTCACCCCTCCACTTT.

CDR3 loop: CASSSGQHTDTQYF. The CDR3 nucleotides are TGTGCCAGCAGTTCGGGACAGCACACAGATACGCAGTATTTT. The chain couples TRBV6-2 or TRBV6-3 to TRBJ2-3; 7 bases agree with TRBD1. V shed 4 bases, J shed 2 bases, and the junction held 3 bases outside the gene matches. The CDR3 totals 14 residues. Germline V gene sequence: CDR1 MNHEY, CDR2 SVGEGT.

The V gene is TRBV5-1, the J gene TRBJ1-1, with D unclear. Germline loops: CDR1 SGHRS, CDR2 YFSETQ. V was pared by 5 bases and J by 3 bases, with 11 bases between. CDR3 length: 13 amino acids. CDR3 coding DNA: TGCGCCAGCAGTGGCGGATCTTACACTGAAGCTTTCTTT. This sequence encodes CASSGGSYTEAFF.

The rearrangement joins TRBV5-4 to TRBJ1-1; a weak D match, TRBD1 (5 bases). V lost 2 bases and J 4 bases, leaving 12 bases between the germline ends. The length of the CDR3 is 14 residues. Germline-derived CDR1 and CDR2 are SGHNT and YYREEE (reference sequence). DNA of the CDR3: TGTGCCAGCAGCTTTGGGACCCCCGGCACTGAAGCTTTCTTT. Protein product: CASSFGTPGTEAFF.